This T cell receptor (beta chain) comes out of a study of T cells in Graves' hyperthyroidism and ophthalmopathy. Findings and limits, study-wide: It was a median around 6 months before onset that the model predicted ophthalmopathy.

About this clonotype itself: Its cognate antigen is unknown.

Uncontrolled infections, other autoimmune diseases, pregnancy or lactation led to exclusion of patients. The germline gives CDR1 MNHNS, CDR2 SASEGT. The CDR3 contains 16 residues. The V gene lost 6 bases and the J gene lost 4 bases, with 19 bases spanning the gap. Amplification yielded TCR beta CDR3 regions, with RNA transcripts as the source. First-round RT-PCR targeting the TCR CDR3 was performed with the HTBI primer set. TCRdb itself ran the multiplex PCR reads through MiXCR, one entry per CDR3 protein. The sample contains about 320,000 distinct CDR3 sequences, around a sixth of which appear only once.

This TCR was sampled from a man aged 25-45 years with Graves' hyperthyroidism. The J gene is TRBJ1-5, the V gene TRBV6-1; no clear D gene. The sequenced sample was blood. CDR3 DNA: TGTGCCAGCAGCCTTAGCCGGGTCGCGGGGAATCAGCCCCAGCATTTT. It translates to CASSLSRVAGNQPQHF.